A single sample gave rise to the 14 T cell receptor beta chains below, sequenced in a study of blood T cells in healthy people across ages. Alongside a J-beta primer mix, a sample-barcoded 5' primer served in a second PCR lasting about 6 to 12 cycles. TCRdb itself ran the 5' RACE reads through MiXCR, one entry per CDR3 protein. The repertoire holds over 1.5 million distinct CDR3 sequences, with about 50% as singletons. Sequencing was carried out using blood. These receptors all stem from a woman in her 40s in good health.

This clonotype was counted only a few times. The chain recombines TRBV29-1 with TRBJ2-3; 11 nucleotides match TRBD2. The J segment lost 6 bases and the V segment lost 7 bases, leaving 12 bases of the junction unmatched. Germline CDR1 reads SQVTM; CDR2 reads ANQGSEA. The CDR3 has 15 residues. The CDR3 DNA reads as TGCAGCGGGACCAGTACTAGCGGGGGCGTCGATACGCAGTATTTT. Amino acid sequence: CSGTSTSGGVDTQYF.

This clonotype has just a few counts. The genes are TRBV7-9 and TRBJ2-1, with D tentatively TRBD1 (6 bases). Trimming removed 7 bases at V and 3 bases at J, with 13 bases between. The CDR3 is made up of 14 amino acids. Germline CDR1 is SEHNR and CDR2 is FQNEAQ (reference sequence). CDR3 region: CASKEQGNYNEQFF. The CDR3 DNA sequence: TGTGCCAGCAAAGAACAGGGAAACTACAATGAGCAGTTCTTC.

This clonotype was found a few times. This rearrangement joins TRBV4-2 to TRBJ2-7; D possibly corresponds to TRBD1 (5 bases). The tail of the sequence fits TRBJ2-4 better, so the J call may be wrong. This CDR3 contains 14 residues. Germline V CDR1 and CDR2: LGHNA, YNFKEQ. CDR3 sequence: CASSQEGVPNIQYF. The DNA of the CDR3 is TGTGCCAGCAGCCAAGAAGGGGTGCCCAACATTCAGTACTTC.

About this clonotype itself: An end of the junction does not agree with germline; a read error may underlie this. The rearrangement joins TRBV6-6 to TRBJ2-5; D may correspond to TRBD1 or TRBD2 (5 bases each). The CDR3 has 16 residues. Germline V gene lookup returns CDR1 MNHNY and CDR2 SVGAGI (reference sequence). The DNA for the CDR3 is TGTGCCAGCACTTACGGGACGGGCCAACGGCGGGAGACCCAGTACTTC. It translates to CASTYGTGQRRETQYF.

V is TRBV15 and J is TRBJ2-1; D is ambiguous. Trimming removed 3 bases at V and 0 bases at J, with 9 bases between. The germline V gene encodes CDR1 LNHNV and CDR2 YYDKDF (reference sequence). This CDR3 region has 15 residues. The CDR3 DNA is TGTGCCACCAGCAGTGGGTGGGGCTCCTACAATGAGCAGTTCTTC. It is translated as CATSSGWGSYNEQFF.

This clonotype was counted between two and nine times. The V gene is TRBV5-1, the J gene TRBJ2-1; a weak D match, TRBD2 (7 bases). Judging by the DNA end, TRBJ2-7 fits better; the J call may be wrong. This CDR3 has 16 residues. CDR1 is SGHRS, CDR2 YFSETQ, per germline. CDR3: CASSLEGGYSYNEQYF. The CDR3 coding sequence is TGCGCCAGCAGCTTGGAGGGGGGGTACTCCTACAATGAGCAGTACTTC.

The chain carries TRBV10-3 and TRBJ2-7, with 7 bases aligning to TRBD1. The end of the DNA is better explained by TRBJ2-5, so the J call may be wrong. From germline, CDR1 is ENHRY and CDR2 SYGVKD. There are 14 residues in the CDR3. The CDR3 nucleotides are TGTGCCATCATGGCCGGGACAGAAGAAGAGACCCAGTACTTC. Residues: CAIMAGTEEETQYF.

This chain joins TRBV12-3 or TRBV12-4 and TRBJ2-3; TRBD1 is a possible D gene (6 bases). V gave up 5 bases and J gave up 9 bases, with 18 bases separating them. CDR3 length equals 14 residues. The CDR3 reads CASSVTPSTGTQYF. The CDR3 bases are TGTGCCAGCAGTGTAACCCCTAGCACAGGGACGCAGTATTTT.

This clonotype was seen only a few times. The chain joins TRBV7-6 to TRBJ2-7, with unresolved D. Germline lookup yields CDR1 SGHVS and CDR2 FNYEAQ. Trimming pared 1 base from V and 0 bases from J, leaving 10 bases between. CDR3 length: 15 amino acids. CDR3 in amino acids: CASSLEVRSSYEQYF. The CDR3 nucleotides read TGTGCCAGCAGCTTAGAAGTGAGGAGCTCCTACGAGCAGTACTTC.

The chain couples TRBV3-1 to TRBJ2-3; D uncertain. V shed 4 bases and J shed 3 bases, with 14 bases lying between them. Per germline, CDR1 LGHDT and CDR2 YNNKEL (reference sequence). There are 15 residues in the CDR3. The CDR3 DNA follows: TGTGCCAGCAGCCCTCGAACTCTTAGGACAGATACGCAGTATTTT. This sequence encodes CASSPRTLRTDTQYF.

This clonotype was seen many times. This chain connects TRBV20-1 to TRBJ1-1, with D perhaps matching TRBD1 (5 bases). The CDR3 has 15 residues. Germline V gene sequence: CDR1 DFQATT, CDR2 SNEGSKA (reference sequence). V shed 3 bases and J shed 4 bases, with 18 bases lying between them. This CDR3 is CSASGAMAVGTEAFF. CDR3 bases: TGCAGTGCTAGTGGGGCCATGGCTGTGGGCACTGAAGCTTTCTTT.

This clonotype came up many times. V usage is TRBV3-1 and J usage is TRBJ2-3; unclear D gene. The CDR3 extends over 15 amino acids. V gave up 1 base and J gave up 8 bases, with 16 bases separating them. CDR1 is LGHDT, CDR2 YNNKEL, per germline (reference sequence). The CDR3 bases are TGTGCCAGCAGCCAAGGAAGGTTGTACACGGTTACGCAGTATTTT. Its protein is CASSQGRLYTVTQYF.

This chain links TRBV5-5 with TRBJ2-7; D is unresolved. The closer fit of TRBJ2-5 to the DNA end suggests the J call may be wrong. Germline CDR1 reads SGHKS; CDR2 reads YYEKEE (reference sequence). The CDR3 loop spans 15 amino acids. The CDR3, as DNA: TGTGCCAGCAGCTTGGGACAACCCCCGATGGAGACCCAGTACTTC. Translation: CASSLGQPPMETQYF.

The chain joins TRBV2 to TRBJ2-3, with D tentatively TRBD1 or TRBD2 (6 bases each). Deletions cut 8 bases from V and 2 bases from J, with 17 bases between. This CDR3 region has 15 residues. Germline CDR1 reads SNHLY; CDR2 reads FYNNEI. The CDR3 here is CASSGAGSNTDTQYF. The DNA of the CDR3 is TGTGCCAGCTCAGGGGCGGGGTCCAACACAGATACGCAGTATTTT. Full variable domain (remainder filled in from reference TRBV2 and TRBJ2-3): EPEVTQTPSHQVTQMGQEVILRCVPISNHLYFYWYRQILGQKVEFLVSFYNNEISEKSEIFDDQFSVERPDGSNFTLKIRSTKLEDSAMYFCASSGAGSNTDTQYFGPGTRLTVL.